The 21 T cell receptor beta chains below all came from one sample that was sequenced in a study of CD8 T cells in ankylosing spondylitis. Study-level points and caveats: Seemingly distinctive of ankylosing spondylitis blood was a TCR beta motif formed by eight highly homologous variants.

TCRdb analysed the 5' RACE reads with MiXCR anew, one entry per CDR3 protein. The sample shows around 770,000 distinct CDR3 sequences, around 19% of them seen only once. The antigens of these receptors remain unknown. The sequenced material came from blood, either unsorted or a sorted T cell fraction (not recorded which). The receptors originated from a male donor with ankylosing spondylitis.

This clonotype turned up a few times. The chain is built from TRBV4-1 and TRBJ2-2; TRBD2 aligns across 7 bases. Germline V gives CDR1 MGHRA, CDR2 YSYEKL. The J segment lost 1 base and the V segment lost 0 bases, leaving 8 bases of the junction unmatched. The CDR3 is 18 residues long. CDR3 bases: TGCGCCAGCAGCCAAGATCGGGTGATAGCGGGGAACACCGGGGAGCTGTTTTTT. As protein: CASSQDRVIAGNTGELFF.

The rearrangement uses TRBV18 and TRBJ2-1; D may be TRBD2 (5 bases). The CDR3 contains 15 residues. CDR1 is KGHSH, CDR2 LQKENI, per germline. V was trimmed by 4 bases and J by 6 bases, leaving 16 bases between them. The CDR3, as DNA: TGTGCCAGCTCACGTCTTCGGGCGGACTTCAATGAGCAGTTCTTC. Amino acids: CASSRLRADFNEQFF.

This clonotype was observed at least ten times. The CDR3 bases are TGCAGCGTTGTTGGGTCCCCCCATTACGAGCAGTACTTC. Translating it yields CSVVGSPHYEQYF. The rearrangement links TRBV29-1 to TRBJ2-7; D gene ambiguous. CDR1 SQVTM and CDR2 ANQGSEA come from the germline V gene. Trimming removed 4 bases from V and 4 bases from J, with 14 bases in between. This CDR3 has 13 amino acids.

The table lists this clonotype with a few counts. This chain connects TRBV14 to TRBJ2-1; D gene uncertain. Germline V gene data show CDR1 as SGHDN and CDR2 as FVKESK. Between the trimmed V and J ends, which lost 4 bases and 0 bases, there was a span of 13 bases. The CDR3 is 16 residues long. The DNA for the CDR3 is TGTGCCAGCAGCCCCTTCGGCCGAAGCTCCTACAATGAGCAGTTCTTC. Its translation is CASSPFGRSSYNEQFF.

The chain couples TRBV7-8 to TRBJ1-6; D is uncertain. V lost 5 bases and J lost 6, with 8 bases in between. Germline V gene sequence: CDR1 SGHVS, CDR2 FQNEAQ. The CDR3 is 13 amino acids. This CDR3 reads CASSQKVNSPLHF. CDR3 DNA: TGTGCCAGCAGCCAAAAAGTTAATTCACCCCTCCACTTT.

The chain carries TRBV7-9 and TRBJ2-7; TRBD2 agrees at 10 bases. The V and J ends lost 8 bases and 3 bases, in that order; junction bases with no gene match: 13. The CDR3 is 16 residues long. CDR1 is SEHNR, CDR2 FQNEAQ, per germline (reference sequence). The CDR3 region is CASGNFSGGLFYEQYF. The CDR3 DNA follows: TGTGCCAGCGGGAACTTTAGCGGGGGGCTGTTCTACGAGCAGTACTTC.

V usage is TRBV12-3 or TRBV12-4 and J usage is TRBJ1-4; D is unclear. Trimming took 5 bases from V and 7 from J, leaving 11 bases between them. The CDR3 length is 13 residues. CDR3 residues: CASSQRTAEKLFF. The CDR3 DNA is TGTGCCAGCAGTCAAAGGACGGCTGAAAAACTGTTTTTT.

This chain connects TRBV28 to TRBJ2-2; D uncertain. CDR3 length: 15 amino acids. Trimming pared 6 bases from V and 3 bases from J, leaving 14 bases between. CDR1 MDHEN and CDR2 SYDVKM come from the germline V gene. The CDR3 bases are TGTGCCAGCAGCCGTCCCGGTCGGGACACCGGGGAGCTGTTTTTT. It is translated as CASSRPGRDTGELFF.

This clonotype was observed a handful of times. The chain has TRBV6-1 and TRBJ2-1; D is possibly TRBD1 (5 bases). Trimming shortened V by 6 bases and J by 9 bases, and 18 bases separated the two germline ends. Germline V gene data show CDR1 as MNHNS and CDR2 as SASEGT. CDR3 length: 14 amino acids. CDR3 bases: TGTGCCAGCAGACAGGAACGGACGCAAAGTGAGCAGTTCTTC. Protein product: CASRQERTQSEQFF.

V usage is TRBV3-1 and J usage is TRBJ1-1; a weak D match, TRBD1 (6 bases). Trimming cost V 2 bases and J 5 bases, with 12 bases left between them. Germline V lookup: CDR1 LGHDT, CDR2 YNNKEL (reference sequence). CDR3 length equals 14 residues. CDR3 residues: CASSQPGDSTEAFF. In DNA, the CDR3 is TGTGCCAGCAGCCAACCAGGGGATAGTACTGAAGCTTTCTTT.

The V call is TRBV6-1, the J call TRBJ2-7; D ambiguous. From germline, CDR1 is MNHNS and CDR2 SASEGT. V dropped 2 bases and J dropped 7 bases, with 15 bases sitting between them. The CDR3 runs to 14 residues. DNA for the CDR3: TGTGCCAGCAGTGAACAAGGCATGTTGGGTGAGCAGTACTTC. It translates to CASSEQGMLGEQYF.

The sample holds a few counts of this clonotype. The gene calls are TRBV25-1 and TRBJ2-2; D call uncertain. This CDR3 is 14 amino acids long. V lost 7 bases to trimming and J lost 6 bases, with 15 bases between them. Looked up from germline, CDR1 is MGHDK and CDR2 is SYGVNS. CDR3 in amino acids: CASTGIGVPGELFF. In DNA form, the CDR3 reads TGTGCCAGCACCGGAATTGGGGTACCCGGGGAGCTGTTTTTT.

The chain carries TRBV24-1 and TRBJ2-3, with D perhaps given as TRBD1 or TRBD2 (7 bases each). CDR1 KGHDR and CDR2 SFDVKD come from the germline V gene. Trimming removed 5 bases at V and 3 bases at J, with 20 bases between. The CDR3 contains 17 residues. The CDR3 region is CATSAMGGGKGTDTQYF. CDR3 sequence (DNA): TGTGCCACCAGTGCCATGGGAGGGGGCAAGGGTACAGATACGCAGTATTTT.

To note about this clonotype: The germline gene is not matched at one end of the junction; a read error may be the cause. This rearrangement joins TRBV13 to TRBJ2-1, with a tentative D call TRBD1 (6 bases). This CDR3 region has 17 residues. Germline V gene lookup returns CDR1 PRHDT and CDR2 FYEKMQ (reference sequence). The CDR3 protein is CTSSLGLTGRAGGEQFF. The CDR3 bases are TGTACCAGCAGTTTGGGCTTGACAGGTCGGGCTGGGGGTGAGCAGTTCTTC.

V and J are TRBV7-3 and TRBJ2-1, with D tentatively TRBD1 (6 bases). Deletions cut 5 bases from V and 3 bases from J, with 14 bases between. Germline V gene data show CDR1 as SGHTA and CDR2 as FQGTGA. CDR3 length: 15 amino acids. The CDR3 region has the DNA TGTGCCAGCAGCGTACAGGGAGCTGGCTACAATGAGCAGTTCTTC. It translates to CASSVQGAGYNEQFF.

This clonotype was seen a handful of times. The chain recombines TRBV12-3 or TRBV12-4 with TRBJ2-1; D remains ambiguous. V was shortened by 4 bases and J by 0 bases, with 19 bases between the two germline ends. The CDR3 spans 18 residues. The CDR3 DNA is TGTGCCAGCAGTTCGTCGAGTGGGTCCCCCAGCTCCTACAATGAGCAGTTCTTC. Its translation is CASSSSSGSPSSYNEQFF.

The V gene is TRBV6-1, the J gene TRBJ2-5; TRBD2 might be the D (5 bases). CDR3 length equals 14 residues. Trimming left V 4 bases short and J 2 bases short, with 11 bases between. In germline, CDR1 is MNHNS, CDR2 SASEGT. The DNA for the CDR3 is TGTGCCAGCAGTGGACCGACTAAACAAGAGACCCAGTACTTC. Translated, it gives CASSGPTKQETQYF.

This clonotype was counted at least ten times. V gene TRBV12-3 or TRBV12-4 combines with J gene TRBJ2-1; possible D gene TRBD2, 5 bases. There are 14 residues in the CDR3. The V and J ends lost 5 bases and 0 bases respectively, with 8 bases between them. The chain's CDR3 is CASSNRDSYNEQFF. DNA of the CDR3: TGTGCCAGCAGTAACCGGGACTCCTACAATGAGCAGTTCTTC.

The chain has TRBV12-3 or TRBV12-4 and TRBJ2-1; 8 nucleotides align to TRBD2. V dropped 10 bases and J dropped 6; count of bases not matched to a gene: 2. The CDR3 totals 11 residues. DNA for the CDR3: TGTGCCACGGGGGGGGGCAATGAGCAGTTCTTC. This translates into CATGGGNEQFF.

The chain combines TRBV7-9 with TRBJ2-3; 8 nucleotides align to TRBD1. This CDR3 comprises 14 residues. V lost 5 bases to trimming and J lost 6 bases; unmatched junction nucleotides: 7. Germline values: CDR1 SEHNR, CDR2 FQNEAQ (reference sequence). Here the CDR3 reads CASSPQGATDTQYF. The CDR3 DNA reads as TGTGCCAGCAGCCCCCAGGGGGCAACGGATACGCAGTATTTT.

V gene TRBV11-1 combines with J gene TRBJ2-2; 8 nucleotides agree with TRBD1. The germline CDR1 and CDR2 sequences are SGHAT and FQDESV (reference sequence). Unmatched junction bases numbered 20, after V lost 8 bases and J lost 6 bases. The CDR3 consists of 18 residues. In DNA form, the CDR3 reads TGTGCCAGCGGGGGTTTTACGGGACAGGCCTCGATCGCCGGGGAGCTGTTTTTT. Translated, it gives CASGGFTGQASIAGELFF.